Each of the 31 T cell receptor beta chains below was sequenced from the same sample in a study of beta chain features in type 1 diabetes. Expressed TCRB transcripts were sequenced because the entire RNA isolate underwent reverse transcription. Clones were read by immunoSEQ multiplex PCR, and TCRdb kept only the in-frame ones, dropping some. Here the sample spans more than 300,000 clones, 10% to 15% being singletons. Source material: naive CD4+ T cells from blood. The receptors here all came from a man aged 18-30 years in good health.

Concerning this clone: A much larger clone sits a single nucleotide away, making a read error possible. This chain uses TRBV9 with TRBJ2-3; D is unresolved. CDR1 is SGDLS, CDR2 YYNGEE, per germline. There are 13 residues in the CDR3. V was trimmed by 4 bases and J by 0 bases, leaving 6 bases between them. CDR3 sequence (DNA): TGTGCCAGCAGCCGCACTAGCACAGATACGCAGTATTTT. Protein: CASSRTSTDTQYF.

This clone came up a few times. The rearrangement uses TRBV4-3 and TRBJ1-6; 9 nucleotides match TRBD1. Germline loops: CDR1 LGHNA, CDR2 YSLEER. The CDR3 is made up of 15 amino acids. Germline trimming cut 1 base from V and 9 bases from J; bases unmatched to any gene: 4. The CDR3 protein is CASSQGDREGSPLHF. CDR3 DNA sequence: TGCGCCAGCAGCCAAGGGGACAGGGAGGGTTCACCCCTCCACTTT.

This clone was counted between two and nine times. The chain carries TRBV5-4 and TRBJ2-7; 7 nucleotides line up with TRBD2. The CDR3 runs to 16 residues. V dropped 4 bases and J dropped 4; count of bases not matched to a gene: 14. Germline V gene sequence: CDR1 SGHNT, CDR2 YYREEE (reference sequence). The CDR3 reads CASSQEWRGGGYEQYF. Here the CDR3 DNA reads TGTGCCAGCAGCCAAGAATGGCGGGGCGGGGGTTACGAGCAGTACTTC. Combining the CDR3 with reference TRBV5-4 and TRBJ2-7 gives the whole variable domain ETGVTQSPTHLIKTRGQQVTLRCSSQSGHNTVSWYQQALGQGPQFIFQYYREEENGRGNFPPRFSGLQFPNYSSELNVNALELDDSALYLCASSQEWRGGGYEQYFGPGTRLTVT.

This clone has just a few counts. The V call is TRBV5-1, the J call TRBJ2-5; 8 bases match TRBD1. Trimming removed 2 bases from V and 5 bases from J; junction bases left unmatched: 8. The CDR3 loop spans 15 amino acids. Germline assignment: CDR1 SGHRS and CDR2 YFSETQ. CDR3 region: CASSLSRGRGETQYF. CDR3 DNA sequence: TGCGCCAGCAGCTTAAGCAGGGGGCGAGGGGAGACCCAGTACTTC. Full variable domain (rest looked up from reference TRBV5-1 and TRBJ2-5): KAGVTQTPRYLIKTRGQQVTLSCSPISGHRSVSWYQQTPGQGLQFLFEYFSETQRNKGNFPGRFSGRQFSNSRSEMNVSTLELGDSALYLCASSLSRGRGETQYFGPGTRLLVL.

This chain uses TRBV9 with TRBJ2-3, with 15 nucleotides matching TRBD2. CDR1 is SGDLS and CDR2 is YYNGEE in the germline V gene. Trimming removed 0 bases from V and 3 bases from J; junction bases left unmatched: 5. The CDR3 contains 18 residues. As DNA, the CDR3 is TGTGCCAGCAGCGTAGGAAGGACTAGCGGGGGGGTAACAGATACGCAGTATTTT. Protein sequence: CASSVGRTSGGVTDTQYF.

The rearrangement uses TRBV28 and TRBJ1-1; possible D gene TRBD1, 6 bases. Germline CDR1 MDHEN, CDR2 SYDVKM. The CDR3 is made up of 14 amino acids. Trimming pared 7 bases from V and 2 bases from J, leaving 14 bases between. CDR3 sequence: CASKKQGLNTEAFF. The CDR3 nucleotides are TGTGCCAGCAAGAAGCAGGGGTTAAACACTGAAGCTTTCTTT.

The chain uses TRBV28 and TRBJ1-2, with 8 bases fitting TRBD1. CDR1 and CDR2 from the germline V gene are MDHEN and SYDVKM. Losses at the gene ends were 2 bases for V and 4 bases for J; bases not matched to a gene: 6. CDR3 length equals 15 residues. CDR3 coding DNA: TGTGCCAGCAGTTTAGTAGATGGACAGGGCTATGGCTACACCTTC. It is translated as CASSLVDGQGYGYTF.

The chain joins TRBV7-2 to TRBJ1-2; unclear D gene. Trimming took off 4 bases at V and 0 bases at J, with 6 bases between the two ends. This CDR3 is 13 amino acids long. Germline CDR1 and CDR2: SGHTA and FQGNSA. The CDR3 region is CASSSVSNYGYTF. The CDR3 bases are TGTGCCAGCAGCTCCGTTTCTAACTATGGCTACACCTTC.

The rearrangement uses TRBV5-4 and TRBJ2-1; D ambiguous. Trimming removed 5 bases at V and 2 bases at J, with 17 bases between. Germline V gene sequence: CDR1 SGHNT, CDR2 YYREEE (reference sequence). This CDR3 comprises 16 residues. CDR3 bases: TGTGCCAGCAGATCGGAGCCCCCTCTTCCCTACAATGAGCAGTTCTTC. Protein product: CASRSEPPLPYNEQFF.

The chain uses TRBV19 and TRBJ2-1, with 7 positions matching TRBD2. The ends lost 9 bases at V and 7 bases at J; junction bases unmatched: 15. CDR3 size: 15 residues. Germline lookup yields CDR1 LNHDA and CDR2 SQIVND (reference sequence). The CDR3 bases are TGTGCCAGCCGCCCAGCGGGATTGGCCGGGAATGAGCAGTTCTTC. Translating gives CASRPAGLAGNEQFF.

The CDR3 region has the DNA TGTGCCAGCAGCCTGAGAGGAGGGGGCGGCACCGGGGAGCTGTTTTTT. Its translation: CASSLRGGGGTGELFF. The rearrangement joins TRBV14 to TRBJ2-2, with D possibly being TRBD1 (7 bases). V lost 4 bases and J 4 bases, leaving 16 bases between the germline ends. Germline CDR1 and CDR2: SGHDN and FVKESK. The CDR3 is 16 amino acids.

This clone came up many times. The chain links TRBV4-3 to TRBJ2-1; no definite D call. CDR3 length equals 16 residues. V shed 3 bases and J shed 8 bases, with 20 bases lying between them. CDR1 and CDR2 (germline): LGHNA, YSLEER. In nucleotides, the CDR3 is TGCGCCAGCAGCCAGGGTGCGCGGCGGCTAGGTGATGAGCAGTTCTTC. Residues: CASSQGARRLGDEQFF.

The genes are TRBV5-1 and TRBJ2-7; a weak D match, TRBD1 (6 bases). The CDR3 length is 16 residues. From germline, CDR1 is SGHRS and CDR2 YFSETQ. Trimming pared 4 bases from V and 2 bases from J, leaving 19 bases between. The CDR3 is CASSPAPGHQTYEQYF. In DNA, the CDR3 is TGCGCCAGCAGCCCAGCCCCGGGACACCAGACCTACGAGCAGTACTTC.

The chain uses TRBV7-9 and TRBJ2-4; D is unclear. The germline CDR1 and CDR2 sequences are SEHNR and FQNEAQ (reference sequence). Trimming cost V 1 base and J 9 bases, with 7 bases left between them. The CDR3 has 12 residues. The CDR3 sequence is CASSLDRGIQYF. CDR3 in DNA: TGTGCCAGCAGCTTAGACCGCGGCATTCAGTACTTC. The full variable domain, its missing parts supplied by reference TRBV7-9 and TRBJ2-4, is DTGVSQNPRHKITKRGQNVTFRCDPISEHNRLYWYRQTLGQGPEFLTYFQNEAQLEKSRLLSDRFSAERPKGSFSTLEIQRTEQGDSAMYLCASSLDRGIQYFGAGTRLSVL.

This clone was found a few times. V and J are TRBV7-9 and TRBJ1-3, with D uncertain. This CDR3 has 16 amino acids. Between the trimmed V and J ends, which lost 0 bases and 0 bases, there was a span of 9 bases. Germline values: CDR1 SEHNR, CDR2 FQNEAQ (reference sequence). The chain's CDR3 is CASSLADGDSGNTIYF. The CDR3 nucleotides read TGTGCCAGCAGCTTAGCGGACGGGGACTCTGGAAACACCATATATTTT.

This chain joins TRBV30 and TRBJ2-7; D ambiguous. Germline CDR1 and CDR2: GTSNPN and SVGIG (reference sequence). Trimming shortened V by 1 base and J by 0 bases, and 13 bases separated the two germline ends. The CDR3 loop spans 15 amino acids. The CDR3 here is CAWSADISSSYEQYF. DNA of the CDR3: TGTGCCTGGAGTGCAGACATATCGAGCTCCTACGAGCAGTACTTC.

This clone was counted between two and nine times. The CDR3 coding sequence is TGTGCCAGCAGTGTACTAGCTATACCCTACGAGCAGTACTTC. This encodes CASSVLAIPYEQYF. V usage is TRBV6-1 and J usage is TRBJ2-7, with D tentatively TRBD2 (6 bases). The length of the CDR3 is 14 residues. The ends were cut back, 4 bases at V and 2 bases at J, with 12 bases in the middle. Looked up from germline, CDR1 is MNHNS and CDR2 is SASEGT.

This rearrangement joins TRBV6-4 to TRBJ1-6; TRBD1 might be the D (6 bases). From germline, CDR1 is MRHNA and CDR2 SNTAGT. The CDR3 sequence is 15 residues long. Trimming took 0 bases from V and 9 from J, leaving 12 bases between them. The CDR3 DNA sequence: TGTGCCAGCAGTGACTCGATCGGACAGACTTCACCCCTCCACTTT. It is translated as CASSDSIGQTSPLHF.

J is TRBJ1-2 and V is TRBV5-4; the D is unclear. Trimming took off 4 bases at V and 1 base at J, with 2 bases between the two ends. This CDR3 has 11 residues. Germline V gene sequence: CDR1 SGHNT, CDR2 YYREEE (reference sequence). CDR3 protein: CASSHNYGYTF. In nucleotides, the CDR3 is TGTGCCAGCAGCCATAACTATGGCTACACCTTC.

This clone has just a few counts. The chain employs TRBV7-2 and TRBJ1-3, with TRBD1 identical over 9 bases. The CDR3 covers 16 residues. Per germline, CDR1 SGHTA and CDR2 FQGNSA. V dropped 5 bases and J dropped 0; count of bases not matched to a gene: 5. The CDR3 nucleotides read TGTGCCAGCAGCGCGGGACAGGGTATCTCTGGAAACACCATATATTTT. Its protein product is CASSAGQGISGNTIYF.

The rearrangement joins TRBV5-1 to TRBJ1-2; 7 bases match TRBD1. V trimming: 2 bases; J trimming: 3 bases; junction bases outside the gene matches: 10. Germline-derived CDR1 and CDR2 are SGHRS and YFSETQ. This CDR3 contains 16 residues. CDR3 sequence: CASSFTAGGTYYGYTF. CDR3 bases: TGCGCCAGCAGCTTTACGGCAGGGGGGACCTACTATGGCTACACCTTC. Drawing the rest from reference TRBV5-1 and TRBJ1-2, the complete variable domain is KAGVTQTPRYLIKTRGQQVTLSCSPISGHRSVSWYQQTPGQGLQFLFEYFSETQRNKGNFPGRFSGRQFSNSRSEMNVSTLELGDSALYLCASSFTAGGTYYGYTFGSGTRLTVV.

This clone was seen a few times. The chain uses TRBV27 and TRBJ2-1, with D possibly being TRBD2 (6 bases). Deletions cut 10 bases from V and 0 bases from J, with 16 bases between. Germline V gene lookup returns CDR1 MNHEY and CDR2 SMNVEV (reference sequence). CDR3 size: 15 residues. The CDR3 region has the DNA TGTGCCACGGGGGTTCACCCTGGCTCCTACAATGAGCAGTTCTTC. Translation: CATGVHPGSYNEQFF.

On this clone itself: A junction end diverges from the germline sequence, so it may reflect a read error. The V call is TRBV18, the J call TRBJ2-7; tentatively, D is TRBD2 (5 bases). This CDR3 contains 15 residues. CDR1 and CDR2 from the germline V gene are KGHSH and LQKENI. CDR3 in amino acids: CASLPLRSSQSEQYF. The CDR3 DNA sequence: TGTGCCAGCTTACCACTCCGTTCTAGCCAGAGCGAGCAGTACTTC. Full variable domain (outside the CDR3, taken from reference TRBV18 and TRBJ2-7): NAGVMQNPRHLVRRRGQEARLRCSPMKGHSHVYWYRQLPEEGLKFMVYLQKENIIDESGMPKERFSAEFPKEGPSILRIQQVVRGDSAAYFCASLPLRSSQSEQYFGPGTRLTVT.

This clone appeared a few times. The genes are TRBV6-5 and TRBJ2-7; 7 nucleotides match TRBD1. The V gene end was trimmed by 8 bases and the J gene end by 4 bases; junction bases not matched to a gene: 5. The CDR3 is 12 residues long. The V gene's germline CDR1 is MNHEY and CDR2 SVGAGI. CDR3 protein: CASGTETYEQYF. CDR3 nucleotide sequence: TGTGCCAGCGGGACAGAAACTTACGAGCAGTACTTC.

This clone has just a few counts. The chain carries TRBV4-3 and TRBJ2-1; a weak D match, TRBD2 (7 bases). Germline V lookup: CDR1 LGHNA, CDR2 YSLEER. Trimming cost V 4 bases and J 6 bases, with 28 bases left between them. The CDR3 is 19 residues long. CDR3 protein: CASSPSHGGGAGDSNEQFF. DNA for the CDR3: TGCGCCAGCAGCCCTTCTCATGGGGGGGGCGCAGGGGATTCCAATGAGCAGTTCTTC.

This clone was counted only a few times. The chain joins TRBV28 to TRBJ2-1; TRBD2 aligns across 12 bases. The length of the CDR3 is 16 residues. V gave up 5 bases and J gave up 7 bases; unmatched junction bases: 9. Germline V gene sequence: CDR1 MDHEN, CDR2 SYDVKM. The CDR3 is CASSTLAGGPGNEQFF. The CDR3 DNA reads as TGTGCCAGCAGTACCCTAGCGGGAGGGCCTGGGAATGAGCAGTTCTTC.

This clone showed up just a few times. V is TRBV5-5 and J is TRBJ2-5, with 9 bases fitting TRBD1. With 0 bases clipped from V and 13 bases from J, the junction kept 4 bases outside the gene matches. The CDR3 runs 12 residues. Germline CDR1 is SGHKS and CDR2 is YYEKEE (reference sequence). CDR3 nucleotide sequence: TGTGCCAGCAGCTTGGAAGACAGGGGGAGGTACTTC. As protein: CASSLEDRGRYF.

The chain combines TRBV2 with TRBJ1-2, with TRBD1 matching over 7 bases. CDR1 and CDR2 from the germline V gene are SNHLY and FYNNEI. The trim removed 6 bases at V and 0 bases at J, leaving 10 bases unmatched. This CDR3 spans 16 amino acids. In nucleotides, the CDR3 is TGTGCCAGCAGGGGAGACAGGGTCTCAGCTAACTATGGCTACACCTTC. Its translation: CASRGDRVSANYGYTF.

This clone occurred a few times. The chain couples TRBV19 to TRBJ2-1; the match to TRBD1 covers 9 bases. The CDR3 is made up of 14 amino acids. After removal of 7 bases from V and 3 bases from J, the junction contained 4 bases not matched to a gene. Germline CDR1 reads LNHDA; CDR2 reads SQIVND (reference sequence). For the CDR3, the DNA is TGTGCCAGTAAAAGGGACAGGGACTACAATGAGCAGTTCTTC. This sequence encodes CASKRDRDYNEQFF.

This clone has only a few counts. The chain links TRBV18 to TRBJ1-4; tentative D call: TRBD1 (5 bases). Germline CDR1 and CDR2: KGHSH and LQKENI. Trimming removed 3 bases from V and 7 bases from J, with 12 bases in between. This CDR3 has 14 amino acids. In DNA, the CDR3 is TGTGCCAGCTCACCGCGGGGCGAGGGTGAAAAACTGTTTTTT. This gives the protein CASSPRGEGEKLFF.

As DNA, the CDR3 is TGTGCCAGCAGCCCTGGGGGCAGTTACGAGCAGTACTTC. This encodes CASSPGGSYEQYF. The genes are TRBV5-6 and TRBJ2-7; possibly TRBD1 for D (6 bases). This CDR3 is built from 13 residues. From germline, CDR1 is SGHDT and CDR2 YYEEEE. Between the trimmed V and J ends, which lost 4 bases and 4 bases, there was a span of 12 bases.